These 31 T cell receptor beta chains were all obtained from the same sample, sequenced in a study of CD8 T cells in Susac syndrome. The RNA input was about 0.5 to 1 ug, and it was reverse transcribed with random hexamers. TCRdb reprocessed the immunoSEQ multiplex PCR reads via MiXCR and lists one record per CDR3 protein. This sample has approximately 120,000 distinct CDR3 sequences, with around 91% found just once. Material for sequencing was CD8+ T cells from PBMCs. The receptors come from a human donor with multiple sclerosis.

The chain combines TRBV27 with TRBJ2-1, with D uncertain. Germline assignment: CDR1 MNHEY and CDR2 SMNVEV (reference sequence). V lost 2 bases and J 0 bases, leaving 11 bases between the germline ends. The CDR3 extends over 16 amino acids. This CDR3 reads CASSLVWLSSYNEQFF. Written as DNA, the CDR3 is TGTGCCAGCAGTTTAGTATGGCTGAGCTCCTACAATGAGCAGTTCTTC.

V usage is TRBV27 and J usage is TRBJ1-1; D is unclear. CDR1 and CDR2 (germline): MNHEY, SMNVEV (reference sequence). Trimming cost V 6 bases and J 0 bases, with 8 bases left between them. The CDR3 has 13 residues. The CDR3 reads CASRITMNTEAFF. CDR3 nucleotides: TGTGCCAGCAGAATAACGATGAACACTGAAGCTTTCTTT.

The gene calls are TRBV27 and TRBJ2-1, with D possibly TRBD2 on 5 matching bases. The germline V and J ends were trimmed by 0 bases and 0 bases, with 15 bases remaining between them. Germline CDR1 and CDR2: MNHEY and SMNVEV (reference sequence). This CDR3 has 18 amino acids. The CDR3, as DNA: TGTGCCAGCAGTTTATCGTGGGGAGAGCGGAGCTCCTACAATGAGCAGTTCTTC. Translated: CASSLSWGERSSYNEQFF.

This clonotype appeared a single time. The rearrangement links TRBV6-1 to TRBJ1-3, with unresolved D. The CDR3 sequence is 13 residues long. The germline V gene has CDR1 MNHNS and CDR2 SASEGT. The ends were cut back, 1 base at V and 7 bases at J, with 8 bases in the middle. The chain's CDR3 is CASSEGQENTIYF. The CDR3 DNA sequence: TGTGCCAGCAGTGAAGGGCAGGAGAACACCATATATTTT.

Written as DNA, the CDR3 is TGTGCCAGCAGCCAAGAGGGCAGGGGAAGGATTGGGAACACTGAAGCTTTCTTT. Residues: CASSQEGRGRIGNTEAFF. This chain joins TRBV4-2 and TRBJ1-1, with a tentative D call TRBD1 (6 bases). The V gene's germline CDR1 is LGHNA and CDR2 YNFKEQ. V gave up 0 bases and J gave up 1 base, with 18 bases separating them. The CDR3 covers 18 residues.

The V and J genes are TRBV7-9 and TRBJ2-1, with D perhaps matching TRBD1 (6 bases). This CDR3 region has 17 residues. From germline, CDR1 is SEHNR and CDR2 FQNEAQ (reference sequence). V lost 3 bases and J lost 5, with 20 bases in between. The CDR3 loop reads CASSFPRGSSIHNEQFF. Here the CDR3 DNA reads TGTGCCAGCAGCTTCCCCAGGGGCTCCTCCATCCACAATGAGCAGTTCTTC.

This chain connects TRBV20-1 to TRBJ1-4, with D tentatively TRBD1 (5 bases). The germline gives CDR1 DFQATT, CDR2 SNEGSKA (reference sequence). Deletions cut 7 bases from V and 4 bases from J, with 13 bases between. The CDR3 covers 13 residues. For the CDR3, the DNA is TGCAGTGTTCGGGGGGTTAGTAATGAAAAACTGTTTTTT. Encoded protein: CSVRGVSNEKLFF.

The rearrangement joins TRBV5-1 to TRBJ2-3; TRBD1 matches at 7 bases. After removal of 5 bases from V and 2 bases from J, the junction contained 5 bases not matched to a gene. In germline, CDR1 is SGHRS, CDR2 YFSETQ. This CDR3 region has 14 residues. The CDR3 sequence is CASRLGTDTDTQYF. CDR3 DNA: TGCGCCAGCAGACTCGGGACAGACACAGATACGCAGTATTTT.

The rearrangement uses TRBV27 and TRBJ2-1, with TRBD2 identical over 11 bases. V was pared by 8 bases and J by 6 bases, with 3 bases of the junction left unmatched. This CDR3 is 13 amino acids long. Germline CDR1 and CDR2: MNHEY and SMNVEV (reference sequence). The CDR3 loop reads CASVGTSGNEQFF. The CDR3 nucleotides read TGTGCCAGCGTTGGGACTAGCGGCAATGAGCAGTTCTTC.

The CDR3, as DNA: TGCAGTGCTCAGACAGGGGGCCGGTCCTACGAGCAGTACTTC. Protein product: CSAQTGGRSYEQYF. The V call is TRBV20-1, the J call TRBJ2-7, with 10 bases fitting TRBD1. This CDR3 is built from 14 residues. Germline CDR1 reads DFQATT; CDR2 reads SNEGSKA (reference sequence). V shed 5 bases, J shed 1 base, and the junction held 5 bases outside the gene matches.

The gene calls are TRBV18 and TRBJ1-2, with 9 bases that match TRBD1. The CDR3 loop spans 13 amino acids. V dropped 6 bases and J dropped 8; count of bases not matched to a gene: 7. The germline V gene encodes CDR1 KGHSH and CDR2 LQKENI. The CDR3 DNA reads TGTGCCAGCTCCCCCACAGGGGGCGACGGCTACACCTTC. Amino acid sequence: CASSPTGGDGYTF.

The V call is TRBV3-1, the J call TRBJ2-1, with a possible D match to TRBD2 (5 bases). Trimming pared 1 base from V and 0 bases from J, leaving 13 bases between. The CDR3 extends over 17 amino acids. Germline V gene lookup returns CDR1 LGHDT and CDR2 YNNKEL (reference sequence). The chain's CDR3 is CASSQVSRAFSYNEQFF. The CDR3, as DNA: TGTGCCAGCAGCCAAGTGTCGCGGGCATTCTCCTACAATGAGCAGTTCTTC.

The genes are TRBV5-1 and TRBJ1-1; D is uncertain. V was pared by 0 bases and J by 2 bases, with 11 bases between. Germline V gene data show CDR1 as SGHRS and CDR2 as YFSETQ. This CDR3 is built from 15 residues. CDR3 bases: TGCGCCAGCAGCTTGGTACCCCCAGGAAACACTGAAGCTTTCTTT. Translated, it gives CASSLVPPGNTEAFF.

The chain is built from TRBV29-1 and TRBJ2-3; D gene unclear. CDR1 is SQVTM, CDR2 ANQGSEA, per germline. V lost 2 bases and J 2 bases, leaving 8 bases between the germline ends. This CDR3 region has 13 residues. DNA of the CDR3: TGCAGCGTTGAATTCCAAAACACAGATACGCAGTATTTT. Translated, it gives CSVEFQNTDTQYF.

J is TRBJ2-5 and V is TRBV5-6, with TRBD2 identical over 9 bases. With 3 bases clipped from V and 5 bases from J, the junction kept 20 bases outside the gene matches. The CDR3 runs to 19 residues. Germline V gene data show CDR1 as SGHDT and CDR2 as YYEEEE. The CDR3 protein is CASSSKTSGEWMDWETQYF. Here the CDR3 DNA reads TGTGCCAGCAGCTCGAAGACTAGCGGAGAATGGATGGATTGGGAGACCCAGTACTTC.

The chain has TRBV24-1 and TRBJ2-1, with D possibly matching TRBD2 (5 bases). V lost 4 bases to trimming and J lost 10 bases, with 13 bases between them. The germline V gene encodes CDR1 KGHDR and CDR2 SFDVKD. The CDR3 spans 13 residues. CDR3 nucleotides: TGTGCCACCAGTGAACACACGACGGGAGAGCAGTTCTTC. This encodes CATSEHTTGEQFF.

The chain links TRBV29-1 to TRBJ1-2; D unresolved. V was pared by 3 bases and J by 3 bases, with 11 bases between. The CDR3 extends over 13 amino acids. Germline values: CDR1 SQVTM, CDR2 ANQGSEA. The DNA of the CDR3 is TGCAGCGTTGAGCCACCGACTGACTATGGCTACACCTTC. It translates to CSVEPPTDYGYTF.

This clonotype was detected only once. The CDR3 loop is CASSARSDSNQPQHF. Written as DNA, the CDR3 is TGTGCCAGCAGTGCACGGAGCGATAGCAATCAGCCCCAGCATTTT. The chain combines TRBV6-2 or TRBV6-3 with TRBJ1-5, with D unresolved. The CDR3 consists of 15 residues. The ends were cut back, 5 bases at V and 0 bases at J, with 11 bases in the middle. From germline, CDR1 is MNHEY and CDR2 SVGEGT.

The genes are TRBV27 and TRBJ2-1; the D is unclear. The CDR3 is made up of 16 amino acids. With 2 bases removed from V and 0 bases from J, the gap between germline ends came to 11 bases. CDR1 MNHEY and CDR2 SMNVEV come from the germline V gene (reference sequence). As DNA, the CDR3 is TGTGCCAGCAGTTTAGTGTTAGGAAGCTCCTACAATGAGCAGTTCTTC. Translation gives CASSLVLGSSYNEQFF.

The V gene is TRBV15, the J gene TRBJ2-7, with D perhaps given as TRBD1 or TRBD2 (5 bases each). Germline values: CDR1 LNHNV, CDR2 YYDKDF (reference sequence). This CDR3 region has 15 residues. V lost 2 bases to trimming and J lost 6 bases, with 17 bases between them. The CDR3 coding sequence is TGTGCCACCAGCAGATCGGGGCGACCCGGGGCCGAGCAGTACTTC. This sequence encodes CATSRSGRPGAEQYF.

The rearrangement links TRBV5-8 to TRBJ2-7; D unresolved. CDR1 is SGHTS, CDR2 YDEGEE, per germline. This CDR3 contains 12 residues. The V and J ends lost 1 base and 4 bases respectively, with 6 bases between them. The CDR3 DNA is TGTGCCAGCAGCTTGAGACTGTACGAGCAGTACTTC. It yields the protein CASSLRLYEQYF.

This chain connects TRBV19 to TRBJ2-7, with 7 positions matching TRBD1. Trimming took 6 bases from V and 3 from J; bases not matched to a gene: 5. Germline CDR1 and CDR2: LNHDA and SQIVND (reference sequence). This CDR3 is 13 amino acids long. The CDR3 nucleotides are TGTGCCAGTAGCCTGACAGGGCTCTACGAGCAGTACTTC. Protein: CASSLTGLYEQYF. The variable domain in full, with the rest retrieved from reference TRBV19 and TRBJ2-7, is DGGITQSPKYLFRKEGQNVTLSCEQNLNHDAMYWYRQDPGQGLRLIYYSQIVNDFQKGDIAEGYSVSREKKESFPLTVTSAQKNPTAFYLCASSLTGLYEQYFGPGTRLTVT.

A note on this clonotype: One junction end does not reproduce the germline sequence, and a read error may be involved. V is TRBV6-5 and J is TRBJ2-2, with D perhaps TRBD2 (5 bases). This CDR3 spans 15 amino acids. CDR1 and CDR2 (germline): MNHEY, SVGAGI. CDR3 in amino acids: CASSPTDSNTGELFF. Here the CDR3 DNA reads TGTGCCAGCAGCCCTACGGACTCCAACACCGGGGAGTTGTTTTTT.

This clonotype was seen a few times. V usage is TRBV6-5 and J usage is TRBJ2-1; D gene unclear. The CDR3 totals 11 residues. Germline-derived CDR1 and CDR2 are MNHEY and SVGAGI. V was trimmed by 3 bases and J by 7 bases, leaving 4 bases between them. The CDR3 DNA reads TGTGCCAGCAGTTATTTTAATGAGCAGTTCTTC. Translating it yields CASSYFNEQFF.

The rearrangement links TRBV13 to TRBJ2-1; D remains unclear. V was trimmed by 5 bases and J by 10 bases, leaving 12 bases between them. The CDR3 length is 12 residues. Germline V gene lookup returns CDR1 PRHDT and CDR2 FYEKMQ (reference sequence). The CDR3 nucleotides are TGTGCCAGCAGCCCGAACGAGCGAGAGCAGTTCTTC. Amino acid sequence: CASSPNEREQFF. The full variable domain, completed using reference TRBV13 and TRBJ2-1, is AAGVIQSPRHLIKEKRETATLKCYPIPRHDTVYWYQQGPGQDPQFLISFYEKMQSDKGSIPDRFSAQQFSDYHSELNMSSLELGDSALYFCASSPNEREQFFGPGTRLTVL.

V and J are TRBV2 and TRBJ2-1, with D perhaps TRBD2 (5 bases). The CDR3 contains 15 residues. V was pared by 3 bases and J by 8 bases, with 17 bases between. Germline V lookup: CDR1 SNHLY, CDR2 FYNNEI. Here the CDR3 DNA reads TGTGCCAGCAGTGAGTTACAGCCCCGAGCGGATGAGCAGTTCTTC. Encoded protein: CASSELQPRADEQFF.

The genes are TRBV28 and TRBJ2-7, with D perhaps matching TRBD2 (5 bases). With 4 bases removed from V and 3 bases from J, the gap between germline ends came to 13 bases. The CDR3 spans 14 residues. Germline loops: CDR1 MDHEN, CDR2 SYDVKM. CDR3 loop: CASSSMGELYEQYF. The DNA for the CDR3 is TGTGCCAGCAGTTCAATGGGAGAACTCTACGAGCAGTACTTC.

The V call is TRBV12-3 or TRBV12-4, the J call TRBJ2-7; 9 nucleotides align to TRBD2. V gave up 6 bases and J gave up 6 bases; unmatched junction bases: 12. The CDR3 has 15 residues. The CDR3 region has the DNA TGTGCCAGCAGCGGGCAAAAGGAGCGGGAGGCCGAGCAGTACTTC. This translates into CASSGQKEREAEQYF.

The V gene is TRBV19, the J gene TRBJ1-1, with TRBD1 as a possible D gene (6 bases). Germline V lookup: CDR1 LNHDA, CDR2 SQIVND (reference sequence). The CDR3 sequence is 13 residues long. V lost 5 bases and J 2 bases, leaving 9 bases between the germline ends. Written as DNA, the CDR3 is TGTGCCAGTAGTCCCGGGACAAACACTGAAGCTTTCTTT. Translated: CASSPGTNTEAFF.

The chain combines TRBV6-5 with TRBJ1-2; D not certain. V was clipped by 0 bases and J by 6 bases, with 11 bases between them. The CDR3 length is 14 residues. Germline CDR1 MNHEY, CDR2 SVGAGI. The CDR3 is CASSYSEGTDGYTF. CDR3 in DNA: TGTGCCAGCAGTTACTCCGAGGGTACTGATGGCTACACCTTC.

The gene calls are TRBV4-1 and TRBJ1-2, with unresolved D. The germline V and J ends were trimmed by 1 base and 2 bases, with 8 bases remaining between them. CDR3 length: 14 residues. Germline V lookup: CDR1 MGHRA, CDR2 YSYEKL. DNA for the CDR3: TGCGCCAGCAGCCAAGTCTCGGTGAACTATGGCTACACCTTC. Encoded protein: CASSQVSVNYGYTF.